Below, one T cell receptor (beta chain) is given with its context. These data are taken from a study of blood T cell repertoires in COVID-19. The method was immunoSEQ multiplex PCR; TCRdb's version includes in-frame clones alone and lacks a portion of them. The top ten hold about 9.2% of the sample, which has about 150,000 clones, about four fifths seen once. Germline V gene sequence: CDR1 SGHDT, CDR2 YYEEEE. Trimming shortened V by 1 base and J by 2 bases, and 11 bases separated the two germline ends. CDR3 size: 15 residues. The sequence was obtained from a man between 50 and 59 years old who had recovered from COVID-19. The material sequenced was PBMCs or T cells enriched from blood (not recorded which). This sequence joins TRBV5-6 and TRBJ2-3, with a possible D match to TRBD2 (5 bases). Here the CDR3 DNA reads TGTGCCAGCAGCTTGCCCCCGGACTTCACAGATACGCAGTATTTT. Encoded protein: CASSLPPDFTDTQYF.